These T cell receptor beta chains were read from a single sample in a study of CD8 T cells in Susac syndrome. In TCRdb, the immunoSEQ multiplex PCR reads were re-called with MiXCR into one record per CDR3 protein. The data hold 250,000 to 300,000 distinct CDR3 sequences, with 89% observed a single time. The sequencing input was CD8+ T cells from PBMCs. The receptors originated from a human donor with multiple sclerosis. Each CDR3 is given without its conserved first and last residue.

v_gene: TRBV19; j_gene: TRBJ1-5; CDR3aa: ASSTHSRDFAQPQH
v_gene: TRBV27; j_gene: TRBJ2-7; CDR3aa: ASSFQGAWEQY
v_gene: TRBV7-9; j_gene: TRBJ2-7; CDR3aa: ASRAESHYEQY
v_gene: TRBV20-1; j_gene: TRBJ1-1; CDR3aa: SAEQGMGTNTEAF
v_gene: TRBV28; j_gene: TRBJ1-4; CDR3aa: ASSFRKNEKLF
v_gene: TRBV18; j_gene: TRBJ2-1; CDR3aa: ASSTESLAGVAYNEQF
v_gene: TRBV6-4; j_gene: TRBJ2-2; CDR3aa: ASSMGSGELF
v_gene: TRBV29-1; j_gene: TRBJ2-7; CDR3aa: SGDYGVWSYEQY
v_gene: TRBV27; j_gene: TRBJ2-7; CDR3aa: ASSLGAGGFYEQY
v_gene: TRBV28; j_gene: TRBJ2-7; CDR3aa: ASRGLASEQY
v_gene: TRBV19; j_gene: TRBJ2-7; CDR3aa: ASSAGGTTYEQY
v_gene: TRBV6-5; j_gene: TRBJ1-1; CDR3aa: ASSILGGGKSEAF
v_gene: TRBV6-6; j_gene: TRBJ2-7; CDR3aa: ASSYSGDAYEQY
v_gene: TRBV9; j_gene: TRBJ2-1; CDR3aa: ASSGGTPNNEQF
v_gene: TRBV14; j_gene: TRBJ1-2; CDR3aa: ASSQPPRDGYT
v_gene: TRBV6-5; j_gene: TRBJ2-2; CDR3aa: ASSFQAGTGELF
v_gene: TRBV5-5; j_gene: TRBJ2-5; CDR3aa: ASTLWEGAFETQY
v_gene: TRBV30; j_gene: TRBJ2-7; CDR3aa: AWSVIGTSGRVRSYEQY
v_gene: TRBV9; j_gene: TRBJ2-2; CDR3aa: ASSAPQGVTTGELF
v_gene: TRBV27; j_gene: TRBJ1-2; CDR3aa: ASSSTGPVYGYT
v_gene: TRBV2; j_gene: TRBJ1-5; CDR3aa: ASSQAGGQPQH
v_gene: TRBV11-2; j_gene: TRBJ2-3; CDR3aa: ASSLGGGHTDTQY
v_gene: TRBV25-1; j_gene: TRBJ1-5; CDR3aa: ASTGGGNQPQH
v_gene: TRBV2; j_gene: TRBJ2-7; CDR3aa: ASTRDTGYEQY
v_gene: TRBV30; j_gene: TRBJ2-1; CDR3aa: AWELTGRAYNEQF
v_gene: TRBV14; j_gene: TRBJ1-2; CDR3aa: ASSQQGQLLYGYT
v_gene: TRBV6-2/TRBV6-3; j_gene: TRBJ2-5; CDR3aa: ASSYSSQETQY
v_gene: TRBV29-1; j_gene: TRBJ2-5; CDR3aa: SVRLAGGETQY
v_gene: TRBV24-1; j_gene: TRBJ2-1; CDR3aa: ATSDMSGLSEQF
v_gene: TRBV7-9; j_gene: TRBJ1-1; CDR3aa: ASSLGLGSNTEAF
v_gene: TRBV15; j_gene: TRBJ2-1; CDR3aa: ATSRATLGVNEQF
v_gene: TRBV7-9; j_gene: TRBJ2-7; CDR3aa: ASSQRHYGTVAREQY
v_gene: TRBV12-3/TRBV12-4; j_gene: TRBJ2-7; CDR3aa: ASSPNFLSGEQY
v_gene: TRBV7-2; j_gene: TRBJ2-5; CDR3aa: ASSLGRGTQETQY
v_gene: TRBV30; j_gene: TRBJ1-1; CDR3aa: AWREIQGDSTEAF